This T cell receptor beta chain is drawn from a study of CD8 T cells in Susac syndrome. CDR1 DFQATT and CDR2 SNEGSKA come from the germline V gene (reference sequence). The CDR3 is made up of 14 amino acids. V was clipped by 1 base and J by 7 bases, with 13 bases between them. Random hexamers served to reverse transcribe about 0.45 to 1 ug RNA. From the immunoSEQ multiplex PCR reads, TCRdb called clonotypes with MiXCR, one entry per CDR3 protein. The sample yields a few hundred thousand distinct CDR3 sequences, 85% to 95% seen once. Sequencing of TCR beta was performed on blood CD8+ T cells and on blood CD4+ T cells.

Material: CD4+ T cells from PBMCs. The V call is TRBV20-1, the J call TRBJ1-4; D is unresolved. The sequence derives from a human donor with multiple sclerosis. The CDR3 here is CSARVGNNREKLFF. For the CDR3, the DNA is TGCAGTGCTAGAGTCGGGAACAACCGTGAAAAACTGTTTTTT.